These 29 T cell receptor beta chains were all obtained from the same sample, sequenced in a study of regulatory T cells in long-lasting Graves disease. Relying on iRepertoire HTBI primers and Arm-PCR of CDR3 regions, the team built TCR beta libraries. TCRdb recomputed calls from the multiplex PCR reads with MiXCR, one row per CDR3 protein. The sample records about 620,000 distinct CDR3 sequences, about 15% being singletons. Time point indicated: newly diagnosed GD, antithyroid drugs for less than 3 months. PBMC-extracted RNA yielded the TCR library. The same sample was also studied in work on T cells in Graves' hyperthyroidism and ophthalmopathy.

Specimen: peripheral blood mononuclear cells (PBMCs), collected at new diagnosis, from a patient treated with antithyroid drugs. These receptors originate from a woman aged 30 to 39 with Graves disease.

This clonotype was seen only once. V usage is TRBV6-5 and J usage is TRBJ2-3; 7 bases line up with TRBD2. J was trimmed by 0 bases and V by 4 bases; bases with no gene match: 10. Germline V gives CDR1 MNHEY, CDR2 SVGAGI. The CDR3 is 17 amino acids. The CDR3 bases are TGTGCCAGCAGTTCGCGAAACATAGCGGGTAGCACAGATACGCAGTATTTT. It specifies CASSSRNIAGSTDTQYF.

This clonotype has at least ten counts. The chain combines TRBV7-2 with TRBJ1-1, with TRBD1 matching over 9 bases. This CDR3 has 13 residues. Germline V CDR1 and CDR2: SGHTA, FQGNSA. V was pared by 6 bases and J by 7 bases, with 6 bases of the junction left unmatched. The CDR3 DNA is TGTGCCAGCAGTGGGACAGGGCCTTATGAAGCTTTCTTT. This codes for CASSGTGPYEAFF. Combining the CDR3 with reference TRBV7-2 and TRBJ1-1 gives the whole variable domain GAGVSQSPSNKVTEKGKDVELRCDPISGHTALYWYRQSLGQGLEFLIYFQGNSAPDKSGLPSDRFSAERTGGSVSTLTIQRTQQEDSAVYLCASSGTGPYEAFFGQGTRLTVV.

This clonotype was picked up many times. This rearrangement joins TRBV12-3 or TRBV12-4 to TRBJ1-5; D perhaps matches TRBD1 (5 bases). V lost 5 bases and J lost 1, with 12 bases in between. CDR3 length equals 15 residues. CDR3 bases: TGTGCCAGCAGTCTGGGGGGGGTGAGCAATCAGCCCCAGCATTTT. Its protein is CASSLGGVSNQPQHF.

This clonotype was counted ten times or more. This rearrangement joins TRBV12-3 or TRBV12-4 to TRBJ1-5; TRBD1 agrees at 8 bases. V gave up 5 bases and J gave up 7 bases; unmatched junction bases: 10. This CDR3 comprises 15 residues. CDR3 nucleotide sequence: TGTGCCAGCAGTCCCCAGGGGGCTAGTCAGCAGCCCCAGCATTTT. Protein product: CASSPQGASQQPQHF.

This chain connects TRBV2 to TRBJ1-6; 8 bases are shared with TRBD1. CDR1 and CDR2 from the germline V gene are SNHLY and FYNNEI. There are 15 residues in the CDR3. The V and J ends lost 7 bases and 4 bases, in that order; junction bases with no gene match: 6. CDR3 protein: CASTPDREYNSPLHF. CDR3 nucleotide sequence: TGTGCCAGCACTCCGGACAGGGAGTATAATTCACCCCTCCACTTT.

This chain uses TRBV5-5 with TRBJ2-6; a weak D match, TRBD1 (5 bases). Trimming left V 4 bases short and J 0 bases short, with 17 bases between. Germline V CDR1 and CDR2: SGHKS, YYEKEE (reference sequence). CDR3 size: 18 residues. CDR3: CASSKQNTGISGANVLTF. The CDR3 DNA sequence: TGTGCCAGCAGCAAACAAAATACAGGCATCTCTGGGGCCAACGTCCTGACTTTC.

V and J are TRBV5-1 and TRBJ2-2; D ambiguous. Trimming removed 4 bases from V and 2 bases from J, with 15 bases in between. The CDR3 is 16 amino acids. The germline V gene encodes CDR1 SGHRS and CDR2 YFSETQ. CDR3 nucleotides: TGCGCCAGCAGCCCGAATGTCGGTTTTAACACCGGGGAGCTGTTTTTT. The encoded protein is CASSPNVGFNTGELFF.

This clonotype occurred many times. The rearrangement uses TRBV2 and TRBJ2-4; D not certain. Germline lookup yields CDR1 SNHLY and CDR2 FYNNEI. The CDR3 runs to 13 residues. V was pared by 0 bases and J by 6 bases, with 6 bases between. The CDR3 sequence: CASSEALSNIQYF. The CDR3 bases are TGTGCCAGCAGTGAAGCGCTTTCAAACATTCAGTACTTC.

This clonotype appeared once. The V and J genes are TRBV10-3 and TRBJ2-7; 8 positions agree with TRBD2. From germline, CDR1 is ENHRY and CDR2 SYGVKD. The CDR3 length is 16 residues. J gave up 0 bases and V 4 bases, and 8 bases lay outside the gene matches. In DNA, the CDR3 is TGTGCCATCAGTGGATTCGGTAGCGGGATCTCCTACGAGCAGTACTTC. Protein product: CAISGFGSGISYEQYF.

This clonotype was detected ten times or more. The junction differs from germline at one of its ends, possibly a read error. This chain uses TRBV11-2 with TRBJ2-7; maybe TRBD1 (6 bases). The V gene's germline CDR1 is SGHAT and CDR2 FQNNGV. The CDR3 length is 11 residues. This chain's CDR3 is CASTEEGVSDF. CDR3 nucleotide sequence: TGTGCCAGCACCGAAGAGGGGGTGTCGGACTTC. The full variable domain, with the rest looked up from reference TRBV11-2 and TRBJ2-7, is EAGVAQSPRYKIIEKRQSVAFWCNPISGHATLYWYQQILGQGPKLLIQFQNNGVVDDSQLPKDRFSAERLKGVDSTLKIQPAKLEDSAVYLCASTEEGVSDFGPGTRLTVT.

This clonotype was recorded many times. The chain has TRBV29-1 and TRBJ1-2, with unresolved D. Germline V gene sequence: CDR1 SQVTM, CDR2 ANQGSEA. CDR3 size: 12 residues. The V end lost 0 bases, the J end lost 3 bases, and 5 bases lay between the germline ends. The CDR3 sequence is CSVEDRYYGYTF. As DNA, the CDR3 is TGCAGCGTTGAAGACAGGTACTATGGCTACACCTTC.

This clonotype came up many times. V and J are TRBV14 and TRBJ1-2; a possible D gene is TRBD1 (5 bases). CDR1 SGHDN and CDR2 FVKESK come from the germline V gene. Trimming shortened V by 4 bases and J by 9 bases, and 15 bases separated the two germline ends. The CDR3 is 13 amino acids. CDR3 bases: TGTGCCAGCAGCCCCCGAGCGGGGGGAAGCTACACCTTC. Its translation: CASSPRAGGSYTF. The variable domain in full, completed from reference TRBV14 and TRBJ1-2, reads EAGVTQFPSHSVIEKGQTVTLRCDPISGHDNLYWYRRVMGKEIKFLLHFVKESKQDESGMPNNRFLAERTGGTYSTLKVQPAELEDSGVYFCASSPRAGGSYTFGSGTRLTVV.

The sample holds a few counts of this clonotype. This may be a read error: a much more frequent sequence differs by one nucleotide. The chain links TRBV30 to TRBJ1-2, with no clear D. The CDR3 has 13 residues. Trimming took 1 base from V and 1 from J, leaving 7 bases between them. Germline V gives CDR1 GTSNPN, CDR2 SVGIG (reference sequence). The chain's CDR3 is CAWSEAVNYGYTF. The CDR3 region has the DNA TGTGCCTGGAGTGAAGCGGTTAACTATGGCTACACCTTC.

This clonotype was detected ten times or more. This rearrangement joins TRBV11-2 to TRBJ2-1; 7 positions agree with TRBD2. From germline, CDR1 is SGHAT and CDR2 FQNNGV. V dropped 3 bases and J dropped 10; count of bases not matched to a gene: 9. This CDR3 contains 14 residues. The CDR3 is CASSFGGVFGEQFF. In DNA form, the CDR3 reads TGTGCCAGCAGCTTTGGGGGGGTTTTCGGAGAGCAGTTCTTC.

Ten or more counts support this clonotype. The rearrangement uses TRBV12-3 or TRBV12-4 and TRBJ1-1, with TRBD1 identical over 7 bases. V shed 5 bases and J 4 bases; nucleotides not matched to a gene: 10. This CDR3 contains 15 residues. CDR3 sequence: CASSPRQGSGTEAFF. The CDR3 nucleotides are TGTGCCAGCAGTCCCCGACAGGGTAGCGGCACTGAAGCTTTCTTT.

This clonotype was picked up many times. For the CDR3, the DNA is TGTGCCAGCAGCGACAGGGGCCTTGAAGCTTTCTTT. It encodes CASSDRGLEAFF. J is TRBJ1-1 and V is TRBV7-8; the match to TRBD1 covers 8 bases. V lost 5 bases to trimming and J lost 7 bases; unmatched junction nucleotides: 3. CDR3 size: 12 residues. The germline V gene encodes CDR1 SGHVS and CDR2 FQNEAQ.

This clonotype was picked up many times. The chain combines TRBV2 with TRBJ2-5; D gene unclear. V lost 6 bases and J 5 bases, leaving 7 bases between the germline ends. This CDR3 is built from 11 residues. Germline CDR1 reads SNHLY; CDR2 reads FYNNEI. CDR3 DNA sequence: TGTGCCAGCAGCGGACGGGAGACCCAGTACTTC. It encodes CASSGRETQYF.

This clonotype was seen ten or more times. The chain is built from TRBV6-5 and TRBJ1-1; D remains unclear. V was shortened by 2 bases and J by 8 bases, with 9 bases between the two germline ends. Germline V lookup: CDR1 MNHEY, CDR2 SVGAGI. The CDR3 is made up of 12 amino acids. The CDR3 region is CASSYGGSEAFF. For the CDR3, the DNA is TGTGCCAGCAGTTACGGCGGATCGGAAGCTTTCTTT.

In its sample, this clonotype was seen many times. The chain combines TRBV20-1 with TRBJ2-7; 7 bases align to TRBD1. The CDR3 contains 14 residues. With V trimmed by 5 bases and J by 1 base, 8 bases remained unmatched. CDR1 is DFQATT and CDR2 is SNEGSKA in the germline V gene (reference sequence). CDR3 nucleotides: TGCAGTGCTGATGCAGGGGGAGCGTCCTACGAGCAGTACTTC. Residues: CSADAGGASYEQYF.

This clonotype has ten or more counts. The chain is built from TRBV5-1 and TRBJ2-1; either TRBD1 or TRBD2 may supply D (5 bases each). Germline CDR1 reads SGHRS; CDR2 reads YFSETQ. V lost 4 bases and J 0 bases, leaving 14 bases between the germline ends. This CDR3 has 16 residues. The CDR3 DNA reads TGCGCCAGCAGCCCTACCGGGGCGAGCTCCTACAATGAGCAGTTCTTC. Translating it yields CASSPTGASSYNEQFF.

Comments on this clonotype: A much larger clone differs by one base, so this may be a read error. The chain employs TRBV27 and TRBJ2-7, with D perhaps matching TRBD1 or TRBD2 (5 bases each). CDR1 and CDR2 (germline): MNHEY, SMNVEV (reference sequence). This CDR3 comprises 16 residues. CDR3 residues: CASSPIPGRIFYEQHF. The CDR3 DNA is TGTGCCAGCAGTCCTATTCCGGGACGGATTTTCTACGAGCAGCACTTC.

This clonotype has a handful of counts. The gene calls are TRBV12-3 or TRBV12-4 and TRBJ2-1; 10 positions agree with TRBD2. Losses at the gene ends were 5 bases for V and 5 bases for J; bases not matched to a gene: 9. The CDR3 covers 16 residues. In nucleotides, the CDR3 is TGTGCCAGCAGTCCAGGATCTAGCGGGGGAGACAATGAGCAGTTCTTC. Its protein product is CASSPGSSGGDNEQFF.

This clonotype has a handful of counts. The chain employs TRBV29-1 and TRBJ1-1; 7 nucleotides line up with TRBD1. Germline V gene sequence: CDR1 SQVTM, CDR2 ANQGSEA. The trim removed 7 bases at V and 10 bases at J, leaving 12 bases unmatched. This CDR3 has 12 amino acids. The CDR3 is CSAGTDATTAFF. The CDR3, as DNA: TGCAGCGCCGGGACAGATGCTACGACAGCTTTCTTT.

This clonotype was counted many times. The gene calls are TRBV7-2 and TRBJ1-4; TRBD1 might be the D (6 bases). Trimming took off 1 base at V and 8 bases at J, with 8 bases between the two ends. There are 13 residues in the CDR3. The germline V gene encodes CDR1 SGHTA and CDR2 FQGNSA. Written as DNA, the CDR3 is TGTGCCAGCAGCTTAGTAGGACAGGAAAAACTGTTTTTT. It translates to CASSLVGQEKLFF.

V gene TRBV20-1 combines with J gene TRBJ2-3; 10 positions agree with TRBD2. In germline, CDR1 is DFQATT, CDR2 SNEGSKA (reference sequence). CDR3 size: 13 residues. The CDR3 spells CSQLAGNTDTQYF. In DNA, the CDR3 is TGCAGCCAACTAGCGGGAAACACAGATACGCAGTATTTT.

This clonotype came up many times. The CDR3 nucleotides read TGTGCCAGCAGTGTTGCCTCAGGGGCAGGTTCACCCCTCCACTTT. The encoded protein is CASSVASGAGSPLHF. This sequence joins TRBV2 and TRBJ1-6, with a weak D call TRBD1 (6 bases). In germline, CDR1 is SNHLY, CDR2 FYNNEI. The CDR3 spans 15 residues. Trimming left V 4 bases short and J 9 bases short, with 16 bases between.

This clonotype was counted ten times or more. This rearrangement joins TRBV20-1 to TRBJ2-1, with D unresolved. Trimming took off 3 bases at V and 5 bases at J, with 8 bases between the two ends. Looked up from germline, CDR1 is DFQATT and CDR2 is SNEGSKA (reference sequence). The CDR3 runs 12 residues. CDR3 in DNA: TGCAGTGCTAGGTCTAGAGACAATGAGCAGTTCTTC. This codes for CSARSRDNEQFF.

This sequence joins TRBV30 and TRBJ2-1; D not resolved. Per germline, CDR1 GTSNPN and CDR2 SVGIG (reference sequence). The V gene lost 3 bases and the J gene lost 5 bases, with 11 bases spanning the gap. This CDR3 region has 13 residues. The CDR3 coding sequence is TGTGCCTGGAGGTCAGACTCTCACAATGAGCAGTTCTTC. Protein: CAWRSDSHNEQFF.

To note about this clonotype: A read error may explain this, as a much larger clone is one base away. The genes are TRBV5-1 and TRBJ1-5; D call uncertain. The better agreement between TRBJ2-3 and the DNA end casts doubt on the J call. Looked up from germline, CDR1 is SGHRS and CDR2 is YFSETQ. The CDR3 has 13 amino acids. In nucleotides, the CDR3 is TGCGCCAGCAGCTTGGAAATCAATCAGCCCCAGTATTTT. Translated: CASSLEINQPQYF.